This T cell receptor beta chain originates from a study of PD-L1 blockade in urothelial cancer (dated by TCRdb to the late 2010s). Some background on the complete study: All patients started therapy in about 2014 and received atezolizumab 1,200 mg intravenously every 3 weeks. About 85% of the 29 patients were males with bladder-origin urothelial cancer, and about 65% of the roughly 30 reported a prior smoking history. An ECOG performance status of 0 or 1 was recorded for the patients, and 0 to 3 prior chemotherapy regimens had been received by the patients. Blood samples were analyzed at 3 weeks after treatment start (second dose) and at 6 weeks after treatment start. Blood samples yielded a median of around 130,000 T cells and around 83,000 unique TCRs, with median clonality approximately 0.08. The study was an exploratory multi-omic analysis of somatic, immune and clinical correlates of response to PD-L1 blockade with atezolizumab in urothelial cancer. Pretreatment tumor samples and matched peripheral blood, collected serially before and after atezolizumab treatment, underwent TCR sequencing. Durable clinical benefit was defined as progression-free survival longer than 6 months, and TCR features were also tested against progression-free and overall survival. In the same patients who had TCR sequencing, pretreatment tumors also underwent whole exome sequencing and RNA sequencing. Durable clinical benefit was achieved by nine patients and was not achieved by 20 patients. Twenty-nine patients had pretreatment blood TCR-seq, some 24 had at least one posttreatment blood collection, and some 24 had tumor TCR-seq. Points the paper makes about the study in general: A pretreatment peripheral blood TCR clonality below the median was linked to improved progression-free and overall survival. Because the sample size was small (n of about 30) and many of the analyses were exploratory, the results are meant to be hypothesis-generating. Patients with durable benefit showed greater expansion of tumor-associated TCR clones in peripheral blood 3 weeks after starting treatment (n of about 20, p = 0.022).

The CDR3 runs 15 residues from the cysteine to the phenylalanine. The DNA shown is the 45-base CDR3, in frame from base 1. The junction shows trimming of 6 bases on V and 6 bases on J, plus 18 bases between the germline ends. CDR1 is given as MNHEY and CDR2 as SMNVEV, both from the germline V gene (reference sequence). About this clone: Its specific antigen is unknown. Per-nucleotide qualities are absent, and no much larger clonotype sits a single base away.

Synthetic TCR analog templates were spiked into each PCR to estimate absolute template abundance from read counts. The immunoSEQ assay used bias-controlled V and J gene primers to amplify TCRbeta CDR3 regions from genomic DNA. Sequencing of rearranged TCRbeta segments was performed at approximately 20X coverage. Under the source paper's analysis protocol: Sequencing errors were corrected by clustering and CDR3s were annotated against IMGT to assign V, D and J genes. Downstream analyses used only productive TCRbeta rearrangements, leaving out any out-of-frame or stop-codon sequences. To compute clonality, Shannon entropy was normalized by the log of the number of unique productive sequences and then subtracted from one. Fisher's exact test with Benjamini-Hochberg correction, using a cutoff of adjusted p below 0.01, was how clones that differed between time points or between blood and tumor were identified. TCRdb obtained this table from immuneACCESS and retained in-frame rearrangements with V and J assigned. These tables miss some clones; where compared with another copy, unresolved V genes account for less than half of the shortfall, and the remainder is unexplained. The V and J calls and clone size come from that table; D and trimming were worked out from the DNA. The sample table contains about 43,000 clones; only one count was recorded for approximately 80% of them. Clones ranked in the top ten supply 15% to 20% of the sample.

The sample's time point label is to be understood as: pretreatment peripheral blood. The cohort included 25 to 35 patients with locally advanced or metastatic urothelial carcinoma who were treated at Memorial Sloan Kettering on a trial protocol. Peripheral blood mononuclear cells were collected pretreatment and during treatment, at between 1 and 8 total time points per patient. The Qiagen DNeasy Blood extraction kit was used to purify genomic DNA from total PBMCs and from tumor samples. Collected pretreatment and during treatment, PBMCs were isolated and stored as previously described. The rearranged segments are TRBV27 and TRBJ1-5; TRBD1 is a possible D gene, resting on 6 matching bases. This sequence was found in a man between 60 and 70 years old with urothelial cancer. Sequenced here: PBMCs, sampled around atezolizumab (anti-PD-L1) treatment. The CDR3 region has the sequence CASSPSGGSTQPQHF. The nucleotide sequence reads TGTGCCAGCAGCCCGTCGGGGGGCTCTACTCAGCCCCAGCATTTT.